This section outlines one T cell receptor (beta chain) sequence together with its context. The read falls 3 residues short of the CDR3 end, and the missing part is taken from the germline J gene. This sample is part of a study of T cells in women clearing cervical HPV infection. Study-level information: Cases' blood sampling followed lesion detection by median approximately 140 days (90 to 200).

Germline lookup yields CDR1 MNHNS and CDR2 SASEGT. The length of the CDR3 is 14 residues. Generated by immunoSEQ multiplex PCR, the TCRdb table keeps only in-frame clones and is missing some. In total, the table holds about 23,000 clones. This receptor was identified in a woman aged 18-70 years with a cervical HPV16 infection that either progressed to CIN3+ or cleared (not recorded which). This chain joins TRBV6-1 and TRBJ1-2; D call uncertain. The sequencing sample was made of blood buffy coat. Partial CDR3 DNA: TGTGCCAGCAGTGAGGTGTGGAACACAGATACC. The encoded protein is CASSEVWNTDT. The full CDR3 protein is CASSEVWNTDTYTF.